This entry describes one T cell receptor (beta chain). Its antigen is undetermined. Documented time point: baseline pretreatment blood. Treatment defined: 15 Gy SBRT to primary tumor, nephrectomy 4 weeks later. After SBRT, blood was collected at 2 and 4 weeks, plus baseline. The data stem from a study of radiation and T cells in renal cell carcinoma. Findings and caveats of the study: Baseline intratumoral clonotype presence is unknown without pretreatment biopsies. In blood, top tumor clones expanded by 2 weeks, shrinking by 4.

The data were produced by immunoSEQ multiplex PCR, yet TCRdb's version contains in-frame clones alone and is incomplete. Of more than 140,000 clones detected, over 80% appear once; the ten largest clones hold roughly a quarter. V lost 4 bases, J lost 0 bases, and 10 bases lay in between. Germline CDR1 MDHEN, CDR2 SYDVKM. The CDR3 has 15 amino acids. Source: blood, taken from a patient whose treatment included radiotherapy and nephrectomy. This chain connects TRBV28 to TRBJ1-3; D is perhaps TRBD1 (6 bases). The receptor comes from a woman aged 45-65 years with renal cell carcinoma. The DNA of the CDR3 is TGTGCCAGCAGTTGGGGGGCCCCCTCTGGAAACACCATATATTTT. Translation: CASSWGAPSGNTIYF.